This T cell receptor (beta chain) was captured by sequencing in a study of early T cells in non-severe SARS-CoV-2 infection. CDR3 length: 11 residues. The V end lost 0 bases, the J end lost 8 bases, and 7 bases lay between the germline ends. Germline CDR1 is DFQATT and CDR2 is SNEGSKA (reference sequence). This clonotype was detected a few times. TCRdb re-called the 5' RACE reads through MiXCR, storing one row per CDR3 protein. The table lists around 100,000 distinct CDR3 sequences, approximately 15% of them singletons. Material for sequencing was whole blood. This TCR was sampled from an adult who was a healthcare worker with PCR-confirmed SARS-CoV-2 infection or an uninfected control (not recorded which). J is TRBJ1-2 and V is TRBV20-1; no definite D call. CDR3 sequence reads: CSAREGSGYTF. CDR3 in DNA: TGCAGTGCTAGAGAAGGCTCGGGCTACACCTTC.